These 10 T cell receptor beta chains came from one sample sequenced in a study of early T cells in non-severe SARS-CoV-2 infection. TCRdb re-called the 5' RACE reads through MiXCR, storing one row per CDR3 protein. The sample consists of about 71,000 distinct CDR3 sequences, approximately 13% of them appearing once. Source material: whole blood. Receptors were obtained from an adult who was a healthcare worker with PCR-confirmed SARS-CoV-2 infection or an uninfected control (not recorded which).

The sample holds a few counts of this clonotype. Written as DNA, the CDR3 is TGCGCCAGCAGCTTGCAGCGGGGGGGCCTGAGTGAGCAGTTCTTC. Protein: CASSLQRGGLSEQFF. This chain links TRBV5-1 with TRBJ2-1, with 10 bases identical to TRBD2. Trimming at V came to 1 base and at J to 9 bases, leaving 7 bases not matched to a gene. The CDR3 loop spans 15 amino acids. In germline, CDR1 is SGHRS, CDR2 YFSETQ.

The chain uses TRBV20-1 and TRBJ2-7, with D tentatively TRBD2 (7 bases). The CDR3 is made up of 13 amino acids. Between the trimmed V and J ends, which lost 4 bases and 2 bases, there was a span of 12 bases. The germline gives CDR1 DFQATT, CDR2 SNEGSKA (reference sequence). CDR3 DNA sequence: TGCAGTGCTAAGGGGGGGGCAACCTACGAGCAGTACTTC. Amino acid sequence: CSAKGGATYEQYF.

The J gene is TRBJ2-1, the V gene TRBV4-3; possibly TRBD2 for D (6 bases). V was clipped by 3 bases and J by 5 bases, with 17 bases between them. Germline V gene sequence: CDR1 LGHNA, CDR2 YSLEER. CDR3 length: 16 amino acids. This CDR3 reads CASSQGERAGHNEQFF. For the CDR3, the DNA is TGCGCCAGCAGCCAGGGAGAGCGAGCGGGCCACAATGAGCAGTTCTTC.

The sample holds many counts of this clonotype. This rearrangement joins TRBV6-1 to TRBJ1-1, with no clear D. The CDR3 is made up of 15 amino acids. The germline CDR1 and CDR2 sequences are MNHNS and SASEGT. V was pared by 2 bases and J by 4 bases, with 14 bases between. The CDR3 bases are TGTGCCAGCAGTGAACCCGCGGGAGGAGGCACTGAAGCTTTCTTT. Protein sequence: CASSEPAGGGTEAFF.

This clonotype was counted at least ten times. The CDR3 loop is CSVDLTLEAFF. Written as DNA, the CDR3 is TGCAGCGTTGACCTGACACTCGAAGCTTTCTTT. The V gene is TRBV29-1, the J gene TRBJ1-1; D is uncertain. Trimming removed 3 bases from V and 8 bases from J, with 10 bases in between. There are 11 residues in the CDR3. The V gene's germline CDR1 is SQVTM and CDR2 ANQGSEA.

This clonotype has more than one count but fewer than ten. V is TRBV5-4 and J is TRBJ2-1, with TRBD2 identical over 10 bases. J gave up 4 bases and V 0 bases, and 4 bases lay outside the gene matches. The germline V gene encodes CDR1 SGHNT and CDR2 YYREEE (reference sequence). There are 16 residues in the CDR3. The CDR3 region is CASSLGTSGAYNEQFF. CDR3 nucleotide sequence: TGTGCCAGCAGCTTGGGTACTAGCGGGGCATACAATGAGCAGTTCTTC.

The chain combines TRBV5-4 with TRBJ2-3; 13 bases agree with TRBD2. V shed 3 bases and J 2 bases; nucleotides not matched to a gene: 3. Germline CDR1 SGHNT, CDR2 YYREEE (reference sequence). The length of the CDR3 is 16 residues. CDR3: CASSSGLAGDTDTQYF. CDR3 nucleotides: TGTGCCAGCAGCTCCGGACTAGCGGGGGACACAGATACGCAGTATTTT.

The chain joins TRBV7-8 to TRBJ1-5, with D perhaps matching TRBD1 (6 bases). CDR1 and CDR2 from the germline V gene are SGHVS and FQNEAQ. CDR3 length equals 16 residues. The V gene lost 5 bases and the J gene lost 0 bases, with 14 bases spanning the gap. The CDR3 sequence is CASSPGAAYSNQPQHF. For the CDR3, the DNA is TGTGCCAGCAGCCCAGGGGCGGCGTATAGCAATCAGCCCCAGCATTTT.

This sequence joins TRBV5-8 and TRBJ1-2, with a weak D call TRBD1 (6 bases). Germline V lookup: CDR1 SGHTS, CDR2 YDEGEE. The CDR3 length is 13 residues. Trimming stripped 6 bases from V and 7 bases from J, with 16 bases between. CDR3 DNA sequence: TGTGCCAGCAACACCCGGGACAAAAGTGGCTACACCTTC. Its protein product is CASNTRDKSGYTF.

This clonotype was counted between two and nine times. The CDR3, as DNA: TGTGCCAGCAGCCAGCTTGGGCCCACCACCGGGGAGCTGTTTTTT. Protein sequence: CASSQLGPTTGELFF. The chain is built from TRBV7-6 and TRBJ2-2; no firm D call. The CDR3 consists of 15 residues. CDR1 and CDR2 (germline): SGHVS, FNYEAQ. V was clipped by 5 bases and J by 4 bases, with 14 bases between them.